Presented here are 27 T cell receptor beta chains from one specimen sequenced in a study of shared clonotypes between healthy human individuals. Method: immunoSEQ multiplex PCR; TCRdb's copy keeps in-frame clones and lacks some. The data hold more than 2 million clones, with more than 90% observed a single time. Material: naive CD4+ T cells sorted from blood. Subset defined: CD45RA+ positively selected. These receptors all stem from a young man in good health.

The CDR3 protein is CASRNPGGSGELFF. The CDR3 DNA is TGCGCCAGCAGAAACCCAGGGGGATCCGGGGAGCTGTTTTTT. The chain couples TRBV5-1 to TRBJ2-2; 7 nucleotides match TRBD1. The CDR3 spans 14 residues. J was trimmed by 6 bases and V by 5 bases; bases with no gene match: 7. Germline assignment: CDR1 SGHRS and CDR2 YFSETQ.

The rearrangement joins TRBV10-3 to TRBJ2-2; 7 positions match TRBD1. This CDR3 region has 16 residues. With 4 bases clipped from V and 0 bases from J, the junction kept 5 bases outside the gene matches. Germline values: CDR1 ENHRY, CDR2 SYGVKD. The CDR3 DNA reads TGTGCCATCAGTGCGGGGACAGCAGCGAACACCGGGGAGCTGTTTTTT. Translating it yields CAISAGTAANTGELFF.

The chain links TRBV10-3 to TRBJ2-7, with a possible D match to TRBD2 (6 bases). The CDR3 runs to 15 residues. The germline V and J ends were trimmed by 5 bases and 4 bases, with 18 bases remaining between them. Germline V gene lookup returns CDR1 ENHRY and CDR2 SYGVKD. The CDR3 sequence: CAISLSTSGNYEQYF. CDR3 nucleotide sequence: TGTGCCATCAGTCTATCGACTAGTGGGAATTACGAGCAGTACTTC.

As for this clone: Mismatch with germline at one junction end may stem from a read error. This chain joins TRBV27 and TRBJ1-2; 9 bases agree with TRBD1. Germline V gives CDR1 MNHEY, CDR2 SMNVEV (reference sequence). The CDR3 spans 12 residues. CDR3 bases: TGTGCCAGCAGTTTCTTAGGGGACAGGGTCCTATTC. As protein: CASSFLGDRVLF.

This chain joins TRBV7-9 and TRBJ1-6; D is uncertain. CDR3 length equals 13 residues. The V and J ends lost 1 base and 6 bases respectively, with 4 bases between them. CDR1 is SEHNR and CDR2 is FQNEAQ in the germline V gene (reference sequence). CDR3 loop: CASSLGANSPLHF. The CDR3 DNA is TGTGCCAGCAGCTTAGGGGCTAATTCACCCCTCCACTTT.

As regards this clone: The sample holds other DNA sequences that translate to the same CDR3. The V call is TRBV5-1, the J call TRBJ2-1; 11 bases line up with TRBD2. Germline assignment: CDR1 SGHRS and CDR2 YFSETQ. The CDR3 contains 15 residues. Germline trimming cut 2 bases from V and 8 bases from J; bases unmatched to any gene: 6. The CDR3 spells CASSLRLAGGDEQFF. CDR3 nucleotide sequence: TGCGCCAGCAGCTTACGGCTAGCGGGAGGAGATGAGCAGTTCTTC.

In the case of this clone: The junction departs from the called germline gene at one end, perhaps through a read error. This sequence joins TRBV7-7 and TRBJ1-1, with 9 bases fitting TRBD1. Germline V lookup: CDR1 SSHAT, CDR2 FNYEAQ (reference sequence). The CDR3 runs 17 residues. CDR3: CASSLRDRDLRDTEAFF. CDR3 DNA: TGTGCTAGCAGCTTAAGGGACAGGGATTTGAGGGACACTGAAGCTTTCTTT.

The CDR3 sequence is CASSDWGLRKLFF. As DNA, the CDR3 is TGTGCCAGCAGTGATTGGGGGTTGCGAAAACTGTTTTTT. V is TRBV2 and J is TRBJ1-4; a possible D gene is TRBD1 (5 bases). Deletions cut 3 bases from V and 10 bases from J, with 12 bases between. CDR1 and CDR2 from the germline V gene are SNHLY and FYNNEI. The length of the CDR3 is 13 residues.

CDR3 DNA: TGCGCCAGCAGCTTGGCGTTGGTAGCATCCTACAATGAGCAGTTCTTC. Its protein product is CASSLALVASYNEQFF. The chain links TRBV5-1 to TRBJ2-1, with D unresolved. Germline CDR1 SGHRS, CDR2 YFSETQ. V lost 0 bases and J 1 base, leaving 11 bases between the germline ends. The CDR3 has 16 amino acids.

This chain uses TRBV7-9 with TRBJ1-4; D unclear. Trimming left V 2 bases short and J 5 bases short, with 12 bases between. The CDR3 runs to 15 residues. Looked up from germline, CDR1 is SEHNR and CDR2 is FQNEAQ (reference sequence). CDR3 amino acids: CASSLSRRENEKLFF. The DNA of the CDR3 is TGTGCCAGCAGCTTATCTAGGCGGGAAAATGAAAAACTGTTTTTT. Filled out from reference TRBV7-9 and TRBJ1-4, the complete variable domain reads DTGVSQNPRHKITKRGQNVTFRCDPISEHNRLYWYRQTLGQGPEFLTYFQNEAQLEKSRLLSDRFSAERPKGSFSTLEIQRTEQGDSAMYLCASSLSRRENEKLFFGSGTQLSVL.

This chain links TRBV5-1 with TRBJ2-3; TRBD1 matches at 11 bases. Germline-derived CDR1 and CDR2 are SGHRS and YFSETQ. The trim removed 0 bases at V and 2 bases at J, leaving 2 bases unmatched. CDR3 length: 16 amino acids. CDR3: CASSLGTGGYTDTQYF. The CDR3 DNA sequence: TGCGCCAGCAGCTTGGGGACAGGGGGCTACACAGATACGCAGTATTTT. The variable domain in full, completed from reference TRBV5-1 and TRBJ2-3, reads KAGVTQTPRYLIKTRGQQVTLSCSPISGHRSVSWYQQTPGQGLQFLFEYFSETQRNKGNFPGRFSGRQFSNSRSEMNVSTLELGDSALYLCASSLGTGGYTDTQYFGPGTRLTVL.

A word on this clone: At the DNA level, this CDR3 is encoded by other sequences in the same sample as well. The rearrangement joins TRBV10-2 to TRBJ2-1; 13 bases align to TRBD2. The CDR3 totals 15 residues. CDR1 and CDR2 from the germline V gene are WSHSY and SAAADI. V shed 6 bases, J shed 10 bases, and the junction held 9 bases outside the gene matches. The CDR3 DNA reads as TGCGCCAGCAGCCGAACTAGCGGGGGGGTAGGAGAGCAGTTCTTC. It codes for CASSRTSGGVGEQFF.

The J gene is TRBJ2-1, the V gene TRBV19; 7 nucleotides match TRBD2. Germline V gives CDR1 LNHDA, CDR2 SQIVND (reference sequence). V lost 5 bases, J lost 10 bases, and 5 bases stayed unmatched. This CDR3 contains 12 residues. The CDR3 nucleotides read TGTGCCAGTAGTGTCCCGCGGGGGGAGCAGTTCTTC. Encoded protein: CASSVPRGEQFF.

The chain has TRBV20-1 and TRBJ1-2, with D perhaps TRBD1 (5 bases). CDR1 and CDR2 from the germline V gene are DFQATT and SNEGSKA (reference sequence). The CDR3 has 11 amino acids. V was clipped by 0 bases and J by 13 bases, with 12 bases between them. The CDR3 DNA sequence: TGCAGTGCTAGAGATCCCCAGGGCGGCACCTTC. Amino acid sequence: CSARDPQGGTF.

V gene TRBV2 combines with J gene TRBJ1-1; D ambiguous. CDR1 SNHLY and CDR2 FYNNEI come from the germline V gene. CDR3 length: 13 amino acids. V lost 5 bases and J 0 bases, leaving 7 bases between the germline ends. The CDR3 here is CASSLPVNTEAFF. CDR3 nucleotide sequence: TGTGCCAGCAGTCTACCGGTGAACACTGAAGCTTTCTTT.

This clone was detected once. The chain recombines TRBV2 with TRBJ1-6; no firm D call. The germline V gene has CDR1 SNHLY and CDR2 FYNNEI. This CDR3 comprises 14 residues. Trimming removed 5 bases at V and 5 bases at J, with 10 bases between. The CDR3, as DNA: TGTGCCAGCAGTCCCTCCGCGAATAATTCACCCCTCCACTTT. Translating it yields CASSPSANNSPLHF.

The rearrangement links TRBV5-1 to TRBJ1-5, with 7 bases matching TRBD1. The CDR3 is 15 amino acids. Germline V gene lookup returns CDR1 SGHRS and CDR2 YFSETQ. V gave up 0 bases and J gave up 6 bases; unmatched junction bases: 6. CDR3 residues: CASSLGDSAIQPQHF. The CDR3 DNA reads TGCGCCAGCAGCTTGGGGGACAGTGCAATTCAGCCCCAGCATTTT.

This clone was counted a single time. The chain joins TRBV15 to TRBJ1-5, with 9 bases lining up with TRBD1. Unmatched junction bases numbered 6, after V lost 0 bases and J lost 3 bases. The CDR3 runs 17 residues. In germline, CDR1 is LNHNV, CDR2 YYDKDF (reference sequence). The CDR3 sequence is CATSRDGQGKANQPQHF. The CDR3 DNA reads TGTGCCACCAGCAGAGACGGACAGGGGAAGGCCAATCAGCCCCAGCATTTT. The whole variable domain, remainder taken from reference TRBV15 and TRBJ1-5, is DAMVIQNPRYQVTQFGKPVTLSCSQTLNHNVMYWYQQKSSQAPKLLFHYYDKDFNNEADTPDNFQSRRPNTSFCFLDIRSPGLGDTAMYLCATSRDGQGKANQPQHFGDGTRLSIL.

This chain uses TRBV5-1 with TRBJ2-3; D uncertain. CDR3 length: 14 residues. Germline values: CDR1 SGHRS, CDR2 YFSETQ. V was shortened by 1 base and J by 2 bases, with 8 bases between the two germline ends. The CDR3 coding sequence is TGCGCCAGCAGCTTGACGGTCAACACAGATACGCAGTATTTT. Amino acid sequence: CASSLTVNTDTQYF.

Of note for this clone: At the DNA level, this CDR3 is encoded by other sequences in the same sample as well. This sequence joins TRBV9 and TRBJ2-3; 9 nucleotides line up with TRBD2. Trimming removed 4 bases from V and 1 base from J; junction bases left unmatched: 4. The CDR3 runs 15 residues. Looked up from germline, CDR1 is SGDLS and CDR2 is YYNGEE. DNA for the CDR3: TGTGCCAGCAGCACCCGACTAGCGGGCACAGATACGCAGTATTTT. This gives the protein CASSTRLAGTDTQYF.

The rearrangement uses TRBV29-1 and TRBJ1-1, with TRBD1 matching over 9 bases. CDR1 SQVTM and CDR2 ANQGSEA come from the germline V gene. The CDR3 spans 14 residues. Trimming took 3 bases from V and 1 from J; bases not matched to a gene: 3. CDR3 bases: TGCAGCGTTGATTGGACAGGGGCGAACACTGAAGCTTTCTTT. Protein: CSVDWTGANTEAFF. Combining the CDR3 with reference TRBV29-1 and TRBJ1-1 gives the whole variable domain SAVISQKPSRDICQRGTSLTIQCQVDSQVTMMFWYRQQPGQSLTLIATANQGSEATYESGFVIDKFPISRPNLTFSTLTVSNMSPEDSSIYLCSVDWTGANTEAFFGQGTRLTVV.

Regarding this clone: Distinct nucleotide sequences in the sample also encode this CDR3. The chain combines TRBV29-1 with TRBJ2-7; 7 nucleotides match TRBD1. This CDR3 has 12 amino acids. CDR1 and CDR2 (germline): SQVTM, ANQGSEA. V gave up 3 bases and J gave up 2 bases; unmatched junction bases: 1. In DNA form, the CDR3 reads TGCAGCGTTGAGGACAGGACCTACGAGCAGTACTTC. Translating it yields CSVEDRTYEQYF.

In regard to this clone: The sample has other DNA sequences that encode this CDR3 too. This chain uses TRBV29-1 with TRBJ1-5, with TRBD1 matching 9 bases. The length of the CDR3 is 13 residues. Looked up from germline, CDR1 is SQVTM and CDR2 is ANQGSEA. V trimming: 4 bases; J trimming: 2 bases; junction bases outside the gene matches: 0. DNA of the CDR3: TGCAGCGTTGGGACAGGGGGCAATCAGCCCCAGCATTTT. Translating it yields CSVGTGGNQPQHF.

This chain links TRBV5-6 with TRBJ2-7, with a tentative D call TRBD2 (6 bases). V lost 0 bases to trimming and J lost 3 bases, with 10 bases between them. CDR1 is SGHDT and CDR2 is YYEEEE in the germline V gene. This CDR3 spans 14 amino acids. The CDR3 protein is CASSLATRLYEQYF. The CDR3 DNA sequence: TGTGCCAGCAGCTTGGCGACTAGACTCTACGAGCAGTACTTC.

V gene TRBV6-6 combines with J gene TRBJ1-2, with 8 bases matching TRBD1. CDR3 size: 16 residues. Germline trimming cut 2 bases from V and 2 bases from J; bases unmatched to any gene: 7. Germline assignment: CDR1 MNHNY and CDR2 SVGAGI (reference sequence). Written as DNA, the CDR3 is TGTGCCAGCAGTTACCGCGGGACAGGAACAAACTATGGCTACACCTTC. Its translation is CASSYRGTGTNYGYTF.

This clone was counted a single time. This rearrangement joins TRBV6-4 to TRBJ1-6; D ambiguous. V was clipped by 6 bases and J by 7 bases, with 7 bases between them. CDR3 length: 12 residues. Germline lookup yields CDR1 MRHNA and CDR2 SNTAGT. CDR3: CASRLQNSPLHF. DNA for the CDR3: TGTGCCAGCAGACTTCAGAATTCACCCCTCCACTTT.

This chain connects TRBV4-1 to TRBJ1-6; no firm D call. Per germline, CDR1 MGHRA and CDR2 YSYEKL. V was clipped by 0 bases and J by 7 bases, with 13 bases between them. The CDR3 extends over 16 amino acids. CDR3 region: CASSQDGKKANSPLHF. The CDR3 DNA follows: TGCGCCAGCAGCCAAGACGGTAAGAAGGCGAATTCACCCCTCCACTTT.